These T cell receptor beta chains were read from a single sample in a study of shared clonotypes between healthy human individuals. Measured with immunoSEQ multiplex PCR; TCRdb has only the in-frame clones, and not every one. The sample contains 2 million to 2.5 million clones, 85% to 95% of which appear only once. The sample taken for sequencing was naive CD4+ T cells from PBMCs. All receptors derive from a young man in good health. Some clones in this sample may be carry-over from other donors' samples. CDR3s include the opening cysteine and the closing phenylalanine or tryptophan.

>TRBV5-1|TRBJ2-3
CASSWNPGLSADTQYF
>TRBV7-3|TRBJ2-6
CASSLTDRGHSSGANVLTF
>TRBV28|TRBJ2-7
CASSPPVVGAYEQYF
>TRBV7-8|TRBJ1-2
CASSLLGGNYGYTF
>TRBV28|TRBJ2-1
CASTRGAGNEQFF
>TRBV7-9|TRBJ2-5
CASSFVQDPLANF
>TRBV18|TRBJ2-1
CASSGGGPPRAEQFF
>TRBV5-1|TRBJ1-1
CAVDKRGSLNTEAFF
>TRBV7-9|TRBJ1-2
CASRPSHLPYGYTF
>TRBV6-1|TRBJ1-2
CASSEAGLGGLPYGYTF
>TRBV7-3|TRBJ2-2
CASRPLAHTGELFF
>TRBV25-1|TRBJ1-2
CASSEFSVSYGYTF
>TRBV7-9|TRBJ2-5
CASSIRGRAEETQYF
>TRBV11-2|TRBJ1-1
CASRRNRDNTEAFF
>TRBV9|TRBJ1-1
CASSPRGWGTEAFF
>TRBV6-5|TRBJ2-1
CASSPTGGEQFF
>TRBV6-1|TRBJ2-7
CASSEGLADTYEQYF
>TRBV25-1|TRBJ2-1
CASSPATQPSEQFF
>TRBV14|TRBJ1-1
CASSQEIRTEAFF
>TRBV7-3|TRBJ2-3
CASSDHPLAGGVADTQYF
>TRBV30|TRBJ1-1
CAWSKSEAFF
>TRBV7-2|TRBJ2-7
CASSPGPFGEQYF
>TRBV29-1|TRBJ2-1
CSVSAGGLYNEQFF
>TRBV18|TRBJ2-7
CASSPPSRGYEQYF
>TRBV29-1|TRBJ1-1
CSVKENTEAFF